The 25 T cell receptor beta chains below all came from one sample that was sequenced in a study of blood T cell repertoires in COVID-19 (dated by TCRdb to about 2020). Library preparation was by the immunoSEQ multiplex PCR assay. Imported from immuneACCESS, the table was reduced by TCRdb to in-frame sequences with V and J called. These copies leave out some clones; in studies compared against another copy, an unresolved V gene accounts for under half, and the cause of the remainder is not known. The sample contains around 190,000 clones, roughly 82% of them found a single time. Around 7.8% of the sample goes to the ten largest clones. The sequencing input was peripheral blood. The origin of the receptors is a woman aged 55-69 years with COVID-19, enrolled during active disease.

This chain links TRBV29-1 with TRBJ2-7, with D maybe TRBD1 (5 bases). The germline gives CDR1 SQVTM, CDR2 ANQGSEA. V lost 6 bases and J lost 6, with 21 bases in between. CDR3 length: 14 amino acids. CDR3 in DNA: TGCAGCGTCGCCCTCAGGGTGGGTACACCCGAGCAGTACTTC. This codes for CSVALRVGTPEQYF.

This chain links TRBV19 with TRBJ2-5, with D perhaps matching TRBD1 (6 bases). This CDR3 is built from 14 residues. CDR1 and CDR2 (germline): LNHDA, SQIVND (reference sequence). V lost 7 bases and J 2 bases, leaving 14 bases between the germline ends. The CDR3 coding sequence is TGTGCCAGTAAAAAGAACGGACAGCAAGAGACCCAGTACTTC. Translating gives CASKKNGQQETQYF.

The chain couples TRBV6-5 to TRBJ1-2, with 8 bases that match TRBD1. From germline, CDR1 is MNHEY and CDR2 SVGAGI. There are 14 residues in the CDR3. Trimming cost V 8 bases and J 4 bases; bases outside gene matches: 9. CDR3 sequence (DNA): TGTGCCAGCGAGGACAGGGCGAAGTTCTATGGCTACACCTTC. Its translation is CASEDRAKFYGYTF.

This chain joins TRBV12-3 or TRBV12-4 and TRBJ2-1; 8 bases match TRBD1. There are 13 residues in the CDR3. Trimming cost V 2 bases and J 15 bases; bases outside gene matches: 9. CDR3 sequence (DNA): TGTGCCAGCAGTTTATACAGGGCAGGGGGCGCGTTCTTC. Its translation: CASSLYRAGGAFF.

The chain couples TRBV29-1 to TRBJ2-2; the match to TRBD1 covers 8 bases. The CDR3 consists of 14 residues. CDR1 and CDR2 from the germline V gene are SQVTM and ANQGSEA. The V gene end was trimmed by 7 bases and the J gene end by 6 bases; junction bases not matched to a gene: 10. For the CDR3, the DNA is TGCAGCGCCAGGACAGGGAATATTGCCGGGGAGCTGTTTTTT. It specifies CSARTGNIAGELFF.

This chain links TRBV6-4 with TRBJ2-6; 10 bases map to TRBD1. Germline-derived CDR1 and CDR2 are MRHNA and SNTAGT. The CDR3 covers 18 residues. The trim removed 2 bases at V and 3 bases at J, leaving 7 bases unmatched. CDR3 nucleotide sequence: TGTGCCAGCAGTGACATTCGGGACAGGGGCGTTGGGGCCAACGTCCTGACTTTC. Translated: CASSDIRDRGVGANVLTF.

The chain recombines TRBV2 with TRBJ1-1; D perhaps matches TRBD1 (6 bases). The CDR3 length is 13 residues. In germline, CDR1 is SNHLY, CDR2 FYNNEI. Trimming stripped 4 bases from V and 5 bases from J, with 11 bases between. The CDR3 is CASSGGGRTEAFF. CDR3 coding DNA: TGTGCCAGCAGTGGAGGGGGACGGACTGAAGCTTTCTTT.

This chain connects TRBV7-3 to TRBJ2-5, with 7 bases lining up with TRBD1. The CDR3 spans 14 residues. Per germline, CDR1 SGHTA and CDR2 FQGTGA. Trimming at V came to 5 bases and at J to 2 bases, leaving 5 bases not matched to a gene. CDR3 residues: CASSPTGLQETQYF. The CDR3 nucleotides are TGTGCCAGCAGCCCGACAGGGCTGCAAGAGACCCAGTACTTC.

The gene calls are TRBV28 and TRBJ2-5; 9 positions agree with TRBD1. CDR1 is MDHEN, CDR2 SYDVKM, per germline. CDR3 size: 17 residues. The junction had 14 bases not matched to a gene; V was cut back by 5 bases and J by 4 bases. This chain's CDR3 is CASSRVGDRESRETQYF. As DNA, the CDR3 is TGTGCCAGCAGTCGGGTAGGGGACAGGGAAAGCCGAGAGACCCAGTACTTC.

The V gene is TRBV11-2, the J gene TRBJ2-1; 9 bases map to TRBD2. Trimming took 0 bases from V and 14 from J; bases not matched to a gene: 11. The CDR3 is 15 residues long. Germline values: CDR1 SGHAT, CDR2 FQNNGV. In nucleotides, the CDR3 is TGTGCCAGCAGCTTAGATCGTGGAGTCCGGACTAGCGAGTTCTTC. This codes for CASSLDRGVRTSEFF.

The count of this clone is one. The genes are TRBV5-6 and TRBJ2-2, with 8 positions matching TRBD2. The CDR3 sequence is 15 residues long. Trimming took 4 bases from V and 5 from J; bases not matched to a gene: 7. Germline CDR1 reads SGHDT; CDR2 reads YYEEEE. In DNA form, the CDR3 reads TGTGCCAGCAGCCCTGGGCTAGCGGGTACCGGGGAGCTGTTTTTT. Its protein product is CASSPGLAGTGELFF.

The chain carries TRBV6-2 or TRBV6-3 and TRBJ2-4; 10 bases fit TRBD1. Trimming at V came to 4 bases and at J to 2 bases, leaving 8 bases not matched to a gene. The germline V gene encodes CDR1 MNHEY and CDR2 SVGEGT. The CDR3 covers 17 residues. CDR3 region: CASSFLTGGTSKNIQYF. The CDR3 coding sequence is TGTGCCAGCAGTTTCTTGACAGGGGGCACGTCCAAAAACATTCAGTACTTC.

This chain uses TRBV2 with TRBJ2-1; 14 nucleotides line up with TRBD2. This CDR3 comprises 15 residues. The V segment lost 5 bases and the J segment 10 bases; nucleotides outside the gene matches: 7. Germline assignment: CDR1 SNHLY and CDR2 FYNNEI. The CDR3 nucleotides read TGTGCCAGCAGTACAGGACTAGCGGGGGGTATCGAGCAGTTCTTC. Its protein product is CASSTGLAGGIEQFF.

This chain connects TRBV28 to TRBJ2-7; D possibly corresponds to TRBD2 (6 bases). The germline V and J ends were trimmed by 7 bases and 3 bases, with 13 bases remaining between them. Germline V gene data show CDR1 as MDHEN and CDR2 as SYDVKM. There are 13 residues in the CDR3. The CDR3 DNA follows: TGTGCCAGCACCCAGCGGGCCGTCTACGAGCAGTACTTC. Its protein product is CASTQRAVYEQYF.

The chain links TRBV2 to TRBJ2-7, with 9 bases that match TRBD1. The V segment lost 0 bases and the J segment 3 bases; nucleotides outside the gene matches: 3. The CDR3 is made up of 15 amino acids. Germline CDR1 is SNHLY and CDR2 is FYNNEI. The CDR3, as DNA: TGTGCCAGCAGTGAAGCGGGGACAGGGAGCTACGAGCAGTACGTC. Amino acids: CASSEAGTGSYEQYV.

The V and J genes are TRBV5-1 and TRBJ2-3, with TRBD2 identical over 10 bases. CDR1 is SGHRS and CDR2 is YFSETQ in the germline V gene. This CDR3 spans 15 amino acids. J lost 5 bases, V lost 6 bases, and 9 bases had no gene match. The CDR3 coding sequence is TGCGCCAGCAATCCGGCTAGCGGGAGCGGAGATACGCAGTATTTT. Amino acids: CASNPASGSGDTQYF.

V gene TRBV5-1 combines with J gene TRBJ1-1; D is possibly TRBD1 (6 bases). Germline CDR1 SGHRS, CDR2 YFSETQ. This CDR3 contains 14 residues. Trimming took off 5 bases at V and 1 base at J, with 12 bases between the two ends. CDR3 coding DNA: TGCGCCAGCAGGAGCACAGGGAGGAACACTGAAGCTTTCTTT. It encodes CASRSTGRNTEAFF.

The chain recombines TRBV23-1 with TRBJ2-7, with TRBD2 as a possible D gene (6 bases). TRBV23-1 is an ORF, with its function uncertain. V lost 0 bases and J lost 4, with 22 bases in between. The CDR3 totals 18 residues. The CDR3 reads CASSQSREASRRAYEQYV. The CDR3 DNA reads TGCGCCAGCAGTCAATCGCGAGAAGCTTCACGGAGGGCGTACGAGCAGTACGTC.

The chain recombines TRBV10-3 with TRBJ1-5; unclear D gene. The CDR3 contains 13 residues. V was pared by 4 bases and J by 7 bases, with 11 bases between. Germline lookup yields CDR1 ENHRY and CDR2 SYGVKD. The chain's CDR3 is CAISAEGWQPQHF. CDR3 coding DNA: TGTGCCATCAGTGCGGAGGGTTGGCAGCCCCAGCATTTT.

The J gene is TRBJ2-4, the V gene TRBV5-4; a possible D gene is TRBD2 (5 bases). Trimming left V 0 bases short and J 8 bases short, with 18 bases between. Germline lookup yields CDR1 SGHNT and CDR2 YYREEE (reference sequence). The CDR3 totals 16 residues. CDR3 in amino acids: CASSLGPLGQEDIQYF. The CDR3 DNA is TGTGCCAGCAGCTTGGGTCCCCTCGGTCAGGAGGACATTCAGTACTTC.

The chain recombines TRBV6-5 with TRBJ1-5; 7 bases map to TRBD1. V shed 6 bases and J 5 bases; nucleotides not matched to a gene: 4. Germline V gene lookup returns CDR1 MNHEY and CDR2 SVGAGI. This CDR3 spans 13 amino acids. The CDR3 protein is CASRQGLHQPQHF. CDR3 in DNA: TGTGCCAGCAGACAGGGGCTCCATCAGCCCCAGCATTTT.

The chain uses TRBV2 and TRBJ2-3; D not resolved. Per germline, CDR1 SNHLY and CDR2 FYNNEI. The CDR3 sequence is 15 residues long. V dropped 7 bases and J dropped 0 bases, with 14 bases sitting between them. The CDR3 coding sequence is TGTGCCAGCAAGCTCCTAAGATCTAGCACAGATACGCAGTATTTT. Residues: CASKLLRSSTDTQYF.

This clone has only one observation. The J gene is TRBJ1-5, the V gene TRBV4-1; the D gene is possibly TRBD1 (6 bases). The CDR3 length is 16 residues. V was pared by 4 bases and J by 2 bases, with 15 bases between. CDR1 and CDR2 from the germline V gene are MGHRA and YSYEKL. The DNA of the CDR3 is TGCGCCAGCAGCCCGGGGGGCAGGGGAGGCAATCAGCCCCAGCATTTT. Protein sequence: CASSPGGRGGNQPQHF.

The chain is built from TRBV5-5 and TRBJ1-2, with no clear D. V dropped 2 bases and J dropped 9 bases, with 14 bases sitting between them. The CDR3 consists of 13 residues. From germline, CDR1 is SGHKS and CDR2 YYEKEE (reference sequence). CDR3 region: CASSFPPYASYTF. Here the CDR3 DNA reads TGTGCCAGCAGCTTCCCGCCGTACGCTAGCTACACCTTC.

The chain employs TRBV7-2 and TRBJ2-2; D is ambiguous. V lost 2 bases and J 1 base, leaving 8 bases between the germline ends. The germline V gene has CDR1 SGHTA and CDR2 FQGNSA. This CDR3 region has 15 residues. The CDR3 protein is CASSLIWQNTGELFF. CDR3 sequence (DNA): TGTGCCAGCAGCTTAATCTGGCAGAACACCGGGGAGCTGTTTTTT.